These 23 T cell receptor beta chains were all obtained from the same sample, sequenced in a study of blood T cell repertoires in COVID-19. Some clones are missing from TCRdb's copy, which holds only in-frame ones; the method was immunoSEQ multiplex PCR. The sample comprises 110,000 or so clones, roughly 84% of which are singletons, and 3.9% rests with the top ten. The sequencing sample was made of peripheral blood. The receptors shown here come from a man aged 60 to 75 with acute or convalescent COVID-19.

This clone was observed a single time. V is TRBV28 and J is TRBJ1-2; unclear D gene. The CDR3 sequence is 12 residues long. Trimming cost V 2 bases and J 4 bases, with 5 bases left between them. In germline, CDR1 is MDHEN, CDR2 SYDVKM. CDR3 DNA: TGTGCCAGCAGTTTAACGGGCTATGGCTACACCTTC. Protein product: CASSLTGYGYTF.

V is TRBV27 and J is TRBJ1-2; D call uncertain. Deletions cut 2 bases from V and 8 bases from J, with 18 bases between. Looked up from germline, CDR1 is MNHEY and CDR2 is SMNVEV (reference sequence). CDR3 length equals 15 residues. The CDR3 sequence: CASSLVQASPVGYTF. The DNA for the CDR3 is TGTGCCAGCAGTTTAGTCCAGGCCTCTCCCGTGGGCTACACCTTC.

This chain joins TRBV30 and TRBJ1-1; 7 nucleotides match TRBD1. From germline, CDR1 is GTSNPN and CDR2 SVGIG (reference sequence). CDR3 length: 12 amino acids. Trimming cost V 5 bases and J 5 bases; bases outside gene matches: 5. CDR3 sequence (DNA): TGTGCCTGGTCCTCAGGGGGGACTGAAGCTTTCTTT. Its translation is CAWSSGGTEAFF.

This clone was seen a few times. The chain combines TRBV5-6 with TRBJ2-7; 9 nucleotides agree with TRBD1. V lost 4 bases and J lost 0; bases outside the gene matches: 11. The CDR3 has 17 residues. CDR1 is SGHDT and CDR2 is YYEEEE in the germline V gene. The CDR3 protein is CASSITFDRGYSYEQYF. The CDR3 DNA reads as TGTGCCAGCAGCATAACGTTCGACAGGGGGTACTCCTACGAGCAGTACTTC.

This chain connects TRBV24-1 to TRBJ2-1, with 9 bases fitting TRBD1. The CDR3 length is 17 residues. The germline CDR1 and CDR2 sequences are KGHDR and SFDVKD. The trim removed 3 bases at V and 0 bases at J, leaving 5 bases unmatched. The CDR3: CATSDGQGLPSYNEQFF. CDR3 DNA sequence: TGTGCCACCAGTGATGGACAGGGGTTGCCCTCCTACAATGAGCAGTTCTTC.

This sequence joins TRBV4-3 and TRBJ1-2; 7 nucleotides line up with TRBD1. Per the germline V gene, CDR1 is LGHNA and CDR2 is YSLEER. The CDR3 sequence is 15 residues long. V shed 5 bases, J shed 5 bases, and the junction held 11 bases outside the gene matches. The CDR3 DNA follows: TGCGCCAGCAGCTCGGGACAGACCCTATCTTATGGCTACACCTTC. Amino acids: CASSSGQTLSYGYTF.

This clone was observed a few times. The gene calls are TRBV5-1 and TRBJ2-3, with 12 positions matching TRBD2. Trimming removed 4 bases from V and 3 bases from J; junction bases left unmatched: 9. This CDR3 is built from 17 residues. Germline loops: CDR1 SGHRS, CDR2 YFSETQ. CDR3 sequence: CASSTGLAGVMTDTQYF. Written as DNA, the CDR3 is TGCGCCAGCAGCACGGGACTAGCGGGCGTTATGACAGATACGCAGTATTTT.

The chain uses TRBV6-5 and TRBJ2-7; no clear D gene. CDR1 is MNHEY and CDR2 is SVGAGI in the germline V gene. Trimming removed 5 bases at V and 7 bases at J, with 15 bases between. The CDR3 has 13 amino acids. In DNA, the CDR3 is TGTGCCAGCAGTCCTCAGGTCCTTCTGGAGCAGTACTTC. Its protein is CASSPQVLLEQYF.

The chain uses TRBV5-1 and TRBJ2-3; TRBD1 aligns across 10 bases. Germline-derived CDR1 and CDR2 are SGHRS and YFSETQ. The V and J ends lost 2 bases and 6 bases, in that order; junction bases with no gene match: 9. The CDR3 covers 16 residues. In DNA, the CDR3 is TGCGCCAGCAGCTTACTCGGGACAGGGGCGCCGGATACGCAGTATTTT. The encoded protein is CASSLLGTGAPDTQYF.

This clone was found a few times. The J gene is TRBJ2-2, the V gene TRBV5-1; 10 bases are a match to TRBD1. The V segment lost 3 bases and the J segment 4 bases; nucleotides outside the gene matches: 3. Germline loops: CDR1 SGHRS, CDR2 YFSETQ. The CDR3 spans 15 residues. The CDR3 nucleotides read TGCGCCAGCAGCTCCGGACAGGGGGGCACCGGGGAGCTGTTTTTT. Translated: CASSSGQGGTGELFF.

J is TRBJ1-1 and V is TRBV12-3 or TRBV12-4; 7 bases match TRBD1. The CDR3 contains 13 residues. Germline trimming cut 8 bases from V and 0 bases from J; bases unmatched to any gene: 3. CDR3: CASQGGMNTEAFF. The DNA of the CDR3 is TGTGCCAGCCAGGGGGGAATGAACACTGAAGCTTTCTTT.

The J gene is TRBJ2-5, the V gene TRBV11-2; D uncertain. The CDR3 is 11 amino acids. With 5 bases removed from V and 2 bases from J, the gap between germline ends came to 3 bases. CDR1 and CDR2 (germline): SGHAT, FQNNGV. CDR3 coding DNA: TGTGCCAGCAGCCCACAAGAGACCCAGTACTTC. Translated: CASSPQETQYF.

V is TRBV6-2 or TRBV6-3 and J is TRBJ1-1; TRBD1 matches at 9 bases. From germline, CDR1 is MNHEY and CDR2 SVGEGT. V was pared by 4 bases and J by 2 bases, with 2 bases of the junction left unmatched. This CDR3 is built from 14 residues. DNA of the CDR3: TGTGCCAGCAGTTGGACAGGGGCTAACACTGAAGCTTTCTTT. This encodes CASSWTGANTEAFF.

This clone was seen a handful of times. The genes are TRBV7-2 and TRBJ1-5, with 9 bases lining up with TRBD1. After removal of 1 base from V and 7 bases from J, the junction contained 5 bases not matched to a gene. This CDR3 has 15 residues. The germline V gene encodes CDR1 SGHTA and CDR2 FQGNSA. CDR3 loop: CASSLVSTGGQPQHF. As DNA, the CDR3 is TGTGCCAGCAGCTTAGTGTCGACAGGGGGACAGCCCCAGCATTTT. Drawing the rest from reference TRBV7-2 and TRBJ1-5, the complete variable domain is GAGVSQSPSNKVTEKGKDVELRCDPISGHTALYWYRQSLGQGLEFLIYFQGNSAPDKSGLPSDRFSAERTGGSVSTLTIQRTQQEDSAVYLCASSLVSTGGQPQHFGDGTRLSIL.

J is TRBJ2-4 and V is TRBV16; 7 positions match TRBD1. V shed 6 bases and J 9 bases; nucleotides not matched to a gene: 5. CDR1 and CDR2 from the germline V gene are KGHSY and FQNENV. The CDR3 is 12 residues long. The CDR3 here is CASSRGQSIQYF. In DNA, the CDR3 is TGTGCCAGCAGTCGGGGACAGTCCATTCAGTACTTC.

CDR3 residues: CASSHPDRASNQPQHF. As DNA, the CDR3 is TGTGCCAGTAGTCACCCGGACAGGGCCAGCAATCAGCCCCAGCATTTT. The chain combines TRBV19 with TRBJ1-5; 8 bases match TRBD1. Germline values: CDR1 LNHDA, CDR2 SQIVND (reference sequence). V trimming: 5 bases; J trimming: 1 base; junction bases outside the gene matches: 7. The CDR3 runs 16 residues. Variable domain in full (rest from reference TRBV19 and TRBJ1-5): DGGITQSPKYLFRKEGQNVTLSCEQNLNHDAMYWYRQDPGQGLRLIYYSQIVNDFQKGDIAEGYSVSREKKESFPLTVTSAQKNPTAFYLCASSHPDRASNQPQHFGDGTRLSIL.

This sequence joins TRBV5-1 and TRBJ2-5; a weak D match, TRBD2 (6 bases). The CDR3 is made up of 14 amino acids. V lost 4 bases and J 4 bases, leaving 14 bases between the germline ends. Looked up from germline, CDR1 is SGHRS and CDR2 is YFSETQ. CDR3 protein: CASSPQVGGETQYF. The DNA of the CDR3 is TGCGCCAGCAGCCCCCAGGTCGGGGGAGAGACCCAGTACTTC.

V is TRBV28 and J is TRBJ1-6; possible D gene TRBD1, 5 bases. This CDR3 contains 16 residues. The V gene's germline CDR1 is MDHEN and CDR2 SYDVKM. With 1 base removed from V and 5 bases from J, the gap between germline ends came to 12 bases. The CDR3 sequence: CASSLSRGAHNSPLHF. CDR3 in DNA: TGTGCCAGCAGTTTATCTCGTGGGGCGCATAATTCACCCCTCCACTTT.

The chain links TRBV7-9 to TRBJ2-3; 7 bases match TRBD1. CDR1 SEHNR and CDR2 FQNEAQ come from the germline V gene (reference sequence). V lost 5 bases to trimming and J lost 2 bases; unmatched junction nucleotides: 10. This CDR3 region has 16 residues. The CDR3, as DNA: TGTGCCAGCAGCCCACCTTTGGACAGGCTCACAGATACGCAGTATTTT. As protein: CASSPPLDRLTDTQYF.

J is TRBJ1-2 and V is TRBV30; 8 nucleotides agree with TRBD1. The CDR3 runs 14 residues. From germline, CDR1 is GTSNPN and CDR2 SVGIG (reference sequence). The V segment lost 2 bases and the J segment 7 bases; nucleotides outside the gene matches: 9. In DNA, the CDR3 is TGTGCCTGGAGTACCGGACAGGGATTGGTTGGCTACACCTTC. Translating gives CAWSTGQGLVGYTF.

This clone was observed a handful of times. This sequence joins TRBV4-3 and TRBJ2-7; 10 bases are a match to TRBD1. With V trimmed by 0 bases and J by 3 bases, 8 bases remained unmatched. The CDR3 spans 17 residues. Germline V gene sequence: CDR1 LGHNA, CDR2 YSLEER. For the CDR3, the DNA is TGCGCCAGCAGCCAAGAAGGTCAGGGGGACAGGGGCTACGAGCAGTACTTC. It encodes CASSQEGQGDRGYEQYF.

This chain joins TRBV2 and TRBJ2-7; the D is unclear. The CDR3 loop spans 14 amino acids. CDR1 SNHLY and CDR2 FYNNEI come from the germline V gene. The V end was cut by 3 bases, the J end by 5 bases, with 14 bases between. The CDR3 here is CASSESQVYHEQYF. CDR3 nucleotide sequence: TGTGCCAGCAGTGAGTCCCAGGTTTACCACGAGCAGTACTTC.

This clone appeared a few times. The genes are TRBV18 and TRBJ2-5; D is uncertain. Looked up from germline, CDR1 is KGHSH and CDR2 is LQKENI. Deletions cut 0 bases from V and 2 bases from J, with 13 bases between. The CDR3 is made up of 16 amino acids. CDR3: CASSPPVLYGQETQYF. Written as DNA, the CDR3 is TGTGCCAGCTCACCACCAGTGCTCTACGGGCAAGAGACCCAGTACTTC.